This TCR beta chain derives from a study of beta chain features in type 1 diabetes. Study-level results: VDJ junctions in type 1 diabetes patients carried more deletions and fewer insertions.

The V segment lost 8 bases and the J segment 6 bases; nucleotides outside the gene matches: 11. The CDR3 is made up of 15 amino acids. Germline CDR1 SNHLY, CDR2 FYNNEI. This clone was detected only a few times. Its cognate antigen is unknown. Isolated RNA was reverse transcribed in full, so expressed TCRB transcripts were sequenced. Produced via immunoSEQ multiplex PCR; TCRdb's table is partial and in-frame only. The table records approximately 470,000 clones, around 30% of them present only once. The V call is TRBV2, the J call TRBJ2-3; TRBD2 matches at 10 bases. The TCR originated in a man younger than 30 in good health. Sequences were obtained from naive CD4+ T cells from blood. DNA for the CDR3: TGTGCCAGCCGCCCAAGCGGGAGGGCGAGCGATACGCAGTATTTT. Protein sequence: CASRPSGRASDTQYF. The entire variable domain, with the rest obtained from reference TRBV2 and TRBJ2-3, is as follows: EPEVTQTPSHQVTQMGQEVILRCVPISNHLYFYWYRQILGQKVEFLVSFYNNEISEKSEIFDDQFSVERPDGSNFTLKIRSTKLEDSAMYFCASRPSGRASDTQYFGPGTRLTVL.